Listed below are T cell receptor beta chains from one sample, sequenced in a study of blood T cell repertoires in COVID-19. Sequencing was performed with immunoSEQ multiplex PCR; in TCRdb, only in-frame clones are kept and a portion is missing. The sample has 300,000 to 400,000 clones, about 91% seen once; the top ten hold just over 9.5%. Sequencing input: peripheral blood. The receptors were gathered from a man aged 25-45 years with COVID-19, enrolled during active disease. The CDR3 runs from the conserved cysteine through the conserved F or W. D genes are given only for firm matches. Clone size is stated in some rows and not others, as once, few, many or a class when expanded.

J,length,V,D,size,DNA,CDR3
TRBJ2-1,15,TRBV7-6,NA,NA,TGTGCCAGCAGCTTAATGAGTTCCTCCTACAATGAGCAGTTCTTC,CASSLMSSSYNEQFF
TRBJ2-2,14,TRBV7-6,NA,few,TGTGCCAGCAGGCAGGGGAGTAACACCGGGGAGCTGTTTTTT,CASRQGSNTGELFF
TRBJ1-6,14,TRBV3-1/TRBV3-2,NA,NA,TGTGCCAGCAGCCAAGAACTCTTTTATTCACCCCTCCACTTT,CASSQELFYSPLHF
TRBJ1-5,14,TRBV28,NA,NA,TGTGCCAGCAGCGGCGGGGGTACCAATCAGCCCCAGCATTTT,CASSGGGTNQPQHF
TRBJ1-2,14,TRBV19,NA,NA,TGTGCCAGTAGTATGGGGACACCGAACTATGGCTACACCTTC,CASSMGTPNYGYTF
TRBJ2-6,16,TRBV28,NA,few,TGTGCCAGCAGCCAGCCGCGGGCCCCCGGGGCCAACGTCCTGACTTTC,CASSQPRAPGANVLTF
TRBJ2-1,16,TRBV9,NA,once,TGTGCCAGCAGCGTAGCTTTAGGGGCGATCTCCAATGAGCAGTTCTTC,CASSVALGAISNEQFF
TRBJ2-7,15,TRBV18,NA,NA,TGTGCCAGCTCACCTCAGACCCTCCAGGACTACGAGCAGTACTTC,CASSPQTLQDYEQYF
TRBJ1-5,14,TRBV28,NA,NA,TGTGCCAGCACCTGGGGGCCGAGCAATCAGCCCCAGCATTTT,CASTWGPSNQPQHF
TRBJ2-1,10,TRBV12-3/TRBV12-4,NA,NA,TGTGCCAGCAGTTTAAATAAGCAGTTCTTC,CASSLNKQFF
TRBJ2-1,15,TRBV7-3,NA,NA,TGTGCCAGCAGCTTAAGTGCTAGCTCCTACAATGAGCAGTTCTTC,CASSLSASSYNEQFF
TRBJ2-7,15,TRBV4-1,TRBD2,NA,TGCGCCAGCAGCCATACCGGGACTAGGGCCTACGAGCAGTACTTC,CASSHTGTRAYEQYF
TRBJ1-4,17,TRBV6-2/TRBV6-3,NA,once,TGTGCCAGCAGTTACGGACTGACCAGAGCAACTAATGAAAAACTGTTTTTT,CASSYGLTRATNEKLFF
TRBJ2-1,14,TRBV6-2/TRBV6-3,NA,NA,TGTGCCAGCAGTTACGGGCTACCCAACAATGAGCAGTTCTTC,CASSYGLPNNEQFF
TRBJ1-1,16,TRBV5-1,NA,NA,TGCGCCAGCAGCCCCTCGAGAGGAGGGAAGAACACTGAAGCTTTCTTT,CASSPSRGGKNTEAFF
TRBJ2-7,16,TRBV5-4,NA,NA,TGTGCCAGCAGCTTGGAAGACGGGGGGCCTGCCTACGAGCAGTACTTC,CASSLEDGGPAYEQYF
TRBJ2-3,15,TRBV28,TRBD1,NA,TGTGCCAGCAGTTGGACAGGGTTTGGAACAGATACGCAGTATTTT,CASSWTGFGTDTQYF